This TCR beta chain is drawn from a study of post-analysis software for immune sequencing data. General observations from the study: With TRBV5-6, TRBV5-1 and TRBV20-1 included, about five TRBV segments were more frequent in patients than in controls.

cDNA libraries of TCR beta carried unique molecular identifiers. TCRdb redid the calling of the PCR reads with MiXCR, one entry per CDR3 protein. The table shows fewer than 550,000 distinct CDR3 sequences, with roughly 34% occurring only once. The CDR3 runs 14 residues. Trimming left V 5 bases short and J 8 bases short, with 16 bases between. From germline, CDR1 is SGHAT and CDR2 FQNNGV. This clonotype occurred a few times. Its antigen is unidentified. Specimen: blood. This chain connects TRBV11-2 to TRBJ2-4; D perhaps matches TRBD2 (5 bases). The TCR originated in a girl younger than 18 with multiple sclerosis. The CDR3, as DNA: TGTGCCAGCAGCGAAGGACTCTTCGGGGACATTCAGTACTTC. Protein product: CASSEGLFGDIQYF.